The 2 T cell receptor beta chains listed next were all sequenced from one sample in a study of blood T cell repertoires in COVID-19. TCRdb's table, derived via immunoSEQ multiplex PCR, lists solely in-frame clones and lacks some. The sample shows under 130,000 clones, roughly 85% of them seen only once. Sequenced: peripheral blood. These receptors all stem from a human donor in a cohort sampled during active COVID-19.

The chain is built from TRBV19 and TRBJ1-5, with D uncertain. CDR1 and CDR2 from the germline V gene are LNHDA and SQIVND (reference sequence). Between the trimmed V and J ends, which lost 5 bases and 2 bases, there was a span of 16 bases. This CDR3 is 16 amino acids long. CDR3 nucleotides: TGTGCCAGTAGTTTAGTGGGAGGCGCTGGCAATCAGCCCCAGCATTTT. Translated, it gives CASSLVGGAGNQPQHF.

The rearrangement joins TRBV27 to TRBJ1-4, with 9 positions matching TRBD1. J lost 2 bases, V lost 5 bases, and 12 bases had no gene match. The CDR3 extends over 18 amino acids. Germline values: CDR1 MNHEY, CDR2 SMNVEV (reference sequence). DNA of the CDR3: TGTGCCAGCAGTCTATATGCCCACGGACAGGGGACTAATGAAAAACTGTTTTTT. This encodes CASSLYAHGQGTNEKLFF.